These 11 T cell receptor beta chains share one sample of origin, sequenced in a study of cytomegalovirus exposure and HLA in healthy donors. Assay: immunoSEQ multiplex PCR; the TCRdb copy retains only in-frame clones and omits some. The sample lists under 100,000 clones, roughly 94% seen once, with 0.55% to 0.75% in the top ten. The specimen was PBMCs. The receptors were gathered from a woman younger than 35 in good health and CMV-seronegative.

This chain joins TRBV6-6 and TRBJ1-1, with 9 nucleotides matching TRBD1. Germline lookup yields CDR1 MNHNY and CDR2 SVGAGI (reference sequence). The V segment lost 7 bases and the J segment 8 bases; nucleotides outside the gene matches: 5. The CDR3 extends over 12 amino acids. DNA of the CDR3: TGTGCCAGCAAACAGGGGGCTAGAGAAGCTTTCTTT. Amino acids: CASKQGAREAFF.

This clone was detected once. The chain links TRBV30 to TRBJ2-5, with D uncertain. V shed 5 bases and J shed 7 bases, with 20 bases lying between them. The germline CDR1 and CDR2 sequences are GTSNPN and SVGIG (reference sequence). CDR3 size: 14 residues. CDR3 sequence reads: CAWSATANTGTQYF. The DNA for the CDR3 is TGTGCCTGGTCAGCGACGGCAAACACGGGGACCCAGTACTTC.

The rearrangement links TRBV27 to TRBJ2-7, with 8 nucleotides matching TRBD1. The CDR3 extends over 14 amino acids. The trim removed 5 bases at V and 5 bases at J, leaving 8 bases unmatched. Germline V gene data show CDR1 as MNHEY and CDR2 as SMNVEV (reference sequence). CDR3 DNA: TGTGCCAGCAGTCCCGGACAGGGATTCCACGAGCAGTACTTC. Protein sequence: CASSPGQGFHEQYF.

The CDR3 region is CASSDRSWGGTQYF. The CDR3, as DNA: TGTGCCAGCAGTGATCGTAGTTGGGGGGGGACCCAGTACTTC. This sequence joins TRBV2 and TRBJ2-5, with 7 bases lining up with TRBD2. Losses at the gene ends were 3 bases for V and 7 bases for J; bases not matched to a gene: 8. Germline-derived CDR1 and CDR2 are SNHLY and FYNNEI. This CDR3 has 14 amino acids.

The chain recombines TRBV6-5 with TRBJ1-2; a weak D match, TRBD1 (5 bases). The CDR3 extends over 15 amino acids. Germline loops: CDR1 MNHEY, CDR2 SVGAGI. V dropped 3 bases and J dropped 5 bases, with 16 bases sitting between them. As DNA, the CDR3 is TGTGCCAGCAGTTATGCCCGTGGGGCGTCGTATGGCTACACCTTC. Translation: CASSYARGASYGYTF.

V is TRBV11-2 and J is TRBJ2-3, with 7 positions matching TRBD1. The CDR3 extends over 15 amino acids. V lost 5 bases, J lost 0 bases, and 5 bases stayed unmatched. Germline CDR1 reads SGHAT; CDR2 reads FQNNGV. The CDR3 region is CASSPGTASTDTQYF. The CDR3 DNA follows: TGTGCCAGCAGCCCAGGGACAGCTAGCACAGATACGCAGTATTTT.

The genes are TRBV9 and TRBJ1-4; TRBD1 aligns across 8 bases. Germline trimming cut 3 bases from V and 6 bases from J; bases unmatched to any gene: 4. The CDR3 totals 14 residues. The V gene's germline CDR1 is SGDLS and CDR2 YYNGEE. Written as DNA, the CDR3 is TGTGCCAGCAGCGCCACAGGGGGAGATGAAAAACTGTTTTTT. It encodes CASSATGGDEKLFF.

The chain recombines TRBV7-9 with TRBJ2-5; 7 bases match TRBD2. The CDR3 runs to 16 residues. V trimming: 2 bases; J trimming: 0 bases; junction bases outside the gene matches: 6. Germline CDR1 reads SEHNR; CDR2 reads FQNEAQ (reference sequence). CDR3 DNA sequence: TGTGCCAGCAGCTTACCCGGGGCGGGGGACCAAGAGACCCAGTACTTC. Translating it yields CASSLPGAGDQETQYF.

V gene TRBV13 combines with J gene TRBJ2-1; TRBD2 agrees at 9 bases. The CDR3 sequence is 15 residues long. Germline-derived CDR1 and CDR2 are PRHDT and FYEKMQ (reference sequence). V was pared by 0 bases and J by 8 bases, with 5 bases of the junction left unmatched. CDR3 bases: TGTGCCAGCAGCTTAGGGGGACTAGCTAGGGATGAGCAGTTCTTC. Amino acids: CASSLGGLARDEQFF.

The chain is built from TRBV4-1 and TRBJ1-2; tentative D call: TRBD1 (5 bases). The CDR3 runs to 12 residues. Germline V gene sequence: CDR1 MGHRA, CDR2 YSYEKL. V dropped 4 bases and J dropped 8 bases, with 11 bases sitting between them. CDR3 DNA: TGCGCCAGCAGCCGCGGGGGGTCGGGCTACACCTTC. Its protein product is CASSRGGSGYTF.

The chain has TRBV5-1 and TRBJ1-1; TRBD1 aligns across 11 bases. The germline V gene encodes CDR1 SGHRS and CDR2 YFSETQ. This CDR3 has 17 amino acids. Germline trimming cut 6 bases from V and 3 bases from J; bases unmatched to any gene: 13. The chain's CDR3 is CASTLTPGQGGYTEAFF. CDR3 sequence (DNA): TGCGCCAGCACTCTCACGCCGGGACAGGGGGGATACACTGAAGCTTTCTTT. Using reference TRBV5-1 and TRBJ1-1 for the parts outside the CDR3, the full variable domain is KAGVTQTPRYLIKTRGQQVTLSCSPISGHRSVSWYQQTPGQGLQFLFEYFSETQRNKGNFPGRFSGRQFSNSRSEMNVSTLELGDSALYLCASTLTPGQGGYTEAFFGQGTRLTVV.